This section outlines one T cell receptor beta chain sequence together with its context. Its antigen is currently not known. There are no base qualities to consult, and no much larger clone falls within one base. There are 14 amino acids in the CDR3, from cysteine to phenylalanine inclusive. Only CDR3 DNA remains: 42 bases, in frame from the first base. V is cut by 2 bases and J by 5 bases, and the space between the germline ends is 12 bases. For CDR1 and CDR2, the germline V gene lists SNHLY and FYNNEI. TCRbeta CDR3 regions were amplified from genomic DNA by means of the immunoSEQ Assay, a bias-controlled multiplex PCR. In the source study's methods: The number of nucleated cells in each sample was estimated by amplification of reference gene primers within the assay. To quantify the absolute abundance of each unique TCRbeta CDR3 rearrangement, sequence reads were collapsed and filtered. Productive Simpson clonality was computed per sample as the square root of Simpson's diversity index over productive rearrangements. TCRdb took over this immuneACCESS table, retaining in-frame rearrangements with V and J assigned. Such tables are incomplete; in checked studies, under half of the missing clones stem from an unresolved V gene, and the remainder is unexplained. That table is the source of V, J and clone size, and D and trimming were worked out from the DNA. The sample includes over 200,000 clones, with 85% to 90% observed a single time. The top ten constitute roughly 10% of the sample.

The data derive from a study of blood T cell repertoires in COVID-19 (dated by TCRdb to about 2020). Study-level background: Samples from collaborators originated in the United States, Italy and Spain and spanned both the acute and convalescent phases of COVID-19. Nearly every sample came with metadata listing a de-identified subject ID, COVID-19 status, age in years and sex. Where available, HLA class I and class II types were obtained from metadata supplied by the sample provider rather than from assay-based typing. Deeply sampled blood TCRbeta repertoires from subjects exposed to, actively infected with, or recovered from COVID-19 were included in the dataset. The prospective study material was composed of cDNA or gDNA derived from T cells, B-cell-depleted T cells, or PBMCs. The repertoires were made available in a free public database intended to serve as a resource for research on the immune response to SARS-CoV-2. Samples came from the ongoing ImmuneRACE study (first 160 participants) plus 1,254 subjects from 6 global collaborators. Results the study describes overall, beyond this receptor: The amount of clinical and demographic metadata varied by source and participant and was provided uncurated.

Participants in the prospective study were aged roughly 18 to 95 years, lived in some 24 United States geographic areas, and enrolled through a virtual design. In the prospective study, cohorts were assigned on the basis of participant-reported clinical history obtained from a screening survey and a study questionnaire. Recovered participants in ImmuneRACE Cohort 3 were defined by two consecutive negative NP/OP PCR tests, clearance by a healthcare professional, or resolution of symptoms. Each participant in the prospective study had whole blood, serum and a nasopharyngeal or oropharyngeal swab collected by mobile phlebotomists. Prospective study participants could optionally give additional blood draws and questionnaires over an approximately 2-month period. Before DNA extraction, prospective study blood samples were shipped either frozen or at room temperature.

Sequences were obtained from PBMCs or T cells enriched from blood (not recorded which). The receptor was isolated from a man aged 35 to 55 who had recovered from COVID-19. The sequence is built from TRBV2 and TRBJ1-2; a tentative D call is TRBD1 (6 bases match). DNA sequence: TGTGCCAGCAGTGAAACAGGGCCAAGGTATGGCTACACCTTC. The encoded protein is CASSETGPRYGYTF. The full variable domain, with segments outside the CDR3 supplied by the reference TRBV2 and TRBJ1-2 proteins, appears as EPEVTQTPSHQVTQMGQEVILRCVPISNHLYFYWYRQILGQKVEFLVSFYNNEISEKSEIFDDQFSVERPDGSNFTLKIRSTKLEDSAMYFCASSETGPRYGYTFGSGTRLTVV.